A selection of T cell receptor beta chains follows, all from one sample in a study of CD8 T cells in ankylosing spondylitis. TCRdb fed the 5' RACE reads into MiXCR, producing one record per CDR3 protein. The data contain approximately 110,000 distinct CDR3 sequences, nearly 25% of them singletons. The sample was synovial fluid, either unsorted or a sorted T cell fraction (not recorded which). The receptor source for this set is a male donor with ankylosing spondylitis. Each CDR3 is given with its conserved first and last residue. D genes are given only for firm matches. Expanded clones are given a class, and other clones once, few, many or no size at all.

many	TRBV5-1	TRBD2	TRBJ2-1	CASSQGLAGTNEQFF	TGCGCCAGCAGCCAGGGACTAGCGGGCACAAATGAGCAGTTCTTC
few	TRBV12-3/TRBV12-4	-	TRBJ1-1	CASSLGGGQGNTEAFF	TGTGCCAGCAGCCTAGGAGGGGGGCAAGGGAACACTGAAGCTTTCTTT
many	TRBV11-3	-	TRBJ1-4	CASSQPGRFITYEKLFF	TGTGCCAGCAGCCAACCTGGGAGGTTCATTACATATGAAAAACTGTTTTTT
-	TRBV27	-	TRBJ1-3	CASSQAGYGNTIYF	TGTGCCAGCAGCCAAGCGGGGTACGGAAACACCATATATTTT
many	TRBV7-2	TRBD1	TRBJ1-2	CASSLALRQGKGYTF	TGTGCCAGCAGCTTAGCCCTTCGACAGGGCAAAGGCTACACCTTC
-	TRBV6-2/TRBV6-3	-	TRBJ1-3	CATRTDGNTIYF	TGTGCCACCCGGACGGATGGAAACACCATATATTTT
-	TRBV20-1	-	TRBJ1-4	CSASGPKGKLFF	TGCAGTGCCAGCGGGCCTAAGGGAAAACTGTTTTTT
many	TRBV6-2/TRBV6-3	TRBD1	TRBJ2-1	CASSSTVEVRGRSSYNEQFF	TGTGCCAGCAGTTCCACTGTTGAAGTGAGGGGGCGAAGCTCCTACAATGAGCAGTTCTTC
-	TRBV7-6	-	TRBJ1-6	CASSLAGNSPLHF	TGTGCCAGCAGCTTAGCAGGGAATTCACCCCTCCACTTT
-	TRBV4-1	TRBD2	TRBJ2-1	CASSQQSSGTSEQFF	TGCGCCAGCAGCCAACAATCCAGCGGGACGAGTGAGCAGTTCTTC
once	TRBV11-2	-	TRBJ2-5	CASSLGGRVQETQYF	TGTGCCAGCAGCTTAGGTGGCAGGGTACAAGAGACCCAGTACTTC
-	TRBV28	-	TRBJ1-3	CASSSGTGGNTIYF	TGTGCCAGCAGTTCGGGAACGGGAGGAAACACCATATATTTT
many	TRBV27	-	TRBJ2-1	CASSLKVRGEQFF	TGTGCCAGCAGTTTAAAGGTCCGGGGTGAGCAGTTCTTC
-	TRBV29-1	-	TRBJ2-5	CSVPQGKRETQYF	TGCAGCGTCCCCCAGGGGAAGAGAGAGACCCAGTACTTC
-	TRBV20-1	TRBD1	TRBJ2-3	CSARVQTGRTQYF	TGCAGTGCTAGAGTGCAGACAGGGAGAACGCAGTATTTT
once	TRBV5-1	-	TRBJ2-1	CASSLEVTGTREQFF	TGCGCCAGCAGCTTGGAGGTGACTGGTACAAGGGAGCAGTTCTTC
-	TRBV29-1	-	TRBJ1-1	CSASQGGGDTEAFF	TGCAGCGCCTCACAGGGAGGTGGGGACACTGAAGCTTTCTTT
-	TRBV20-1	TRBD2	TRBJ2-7	CSARGRDYRSYEQYF	TGCAGTGCTAGAGGCCGGGACTACCGTTCCTACGAGCAGTACTTC
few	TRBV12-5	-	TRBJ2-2	CASGQTGPTGELFF	TGTGCTAGTGGACAGACAGGACCCACCGGGGAGCTGTTTTTT
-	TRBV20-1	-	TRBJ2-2	CSARDTDYQNTGELFF	TGCAGTGCTAGAGATACGGACTACCAGAACACCGGGGAGCTGTTTTTT
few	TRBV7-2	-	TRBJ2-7	CASSLGGLEGAYEQYF	TGTGCCAGCAGCTTAGGGGGCTTAGAAGGAGCCTACGAGCAGTACTTC
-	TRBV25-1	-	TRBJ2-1	CASSETIGWYNEQFF	TGTGCCAGCAGTGAGACGATAGGGTGGTACAATGAGCAGTTCTTC
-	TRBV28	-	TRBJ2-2	CASSFRRRNTGELFF	TGTGCCAGCAGTTTTCGTCGCAGAAACACCGGGGAGCTGTTTTTT
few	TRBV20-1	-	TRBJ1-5	CSARVGSHQPQHF	TGCAGTGCTAGAGTCGGCAGCCATCAGCCCCAGCATTTT
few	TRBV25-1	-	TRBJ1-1	CASSDTGRGTEAFF	TGTGCCAGCAGTGACACAGGAAGGGGGACTGAAGCTTTCTTT
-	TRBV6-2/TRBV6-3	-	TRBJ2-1	CASNKIYNEQFF	TGTGCCAGCAATAAAATATACAATGAGCAGTTCTTC
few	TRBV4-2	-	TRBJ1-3	CASSQDRGPPGNTIYF	TGTGCCAGCAGCCAAGATCGTGGACCCCCTGGAAACACCATATATTTT
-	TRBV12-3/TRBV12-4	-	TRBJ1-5	CASSLRPASNQPQHF	TGTGCCAGCAGTTTAAGGCCGGCGAGCAATCAGCCCCAGCATTTT
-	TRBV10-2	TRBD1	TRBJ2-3	CASSEGTAVDTQYF	TGCGCCAGCAGTGAGGGGACAGCGGTAGATACGCAGTATTTT
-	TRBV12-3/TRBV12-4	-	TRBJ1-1	CASSIQMNTEAFF	TGTGCCAGCAGCATACAGATGAACACTGAAGCTTTCTTT
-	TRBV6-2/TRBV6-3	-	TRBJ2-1	CASSTPGLSNEQFF	TGTGCCAGCAGTACTCCGGGACTCTCCAATGAGCAGTTCTTC
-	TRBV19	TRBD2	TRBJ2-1	CASSPGGPHNEQFF	TGTGCCAGTAGTCCGGGAGGGCCGCACAATGAGCAGTTCTTC
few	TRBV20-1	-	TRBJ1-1	CSARGTEAFF	TGCAGTGCTAGGGGGACTGAAGCTTTCTTT
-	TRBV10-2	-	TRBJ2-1	CASRESPYNEQFF	TGCGCCAGCAGGGAATCACCCTACAATGAGCAGTTCTTC
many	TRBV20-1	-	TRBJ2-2	CSGREFTGELFF	TGCAGTGGTAGGGAGTTCACCGGGGAGCTGTTTTTT
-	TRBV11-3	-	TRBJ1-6	CASSPLGQYNSPLHF	TGTGCCAGCAGCCCCCTTGGGCAGTATAATTCACCCCTCCACTTT
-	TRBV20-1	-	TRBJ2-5	CSATRTIQETQYF	TGCAGTGCTACTCGGACGATACAAGAGACCCAGTACTTC
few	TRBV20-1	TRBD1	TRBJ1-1	CSAGAGTGSPEAFF	TGCAGTGCTGGGGCCGGGACAGGGTCCCCTGAAGCTTTCTTT
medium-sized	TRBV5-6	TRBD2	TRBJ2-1	CASSWRLADSIEQFF	TGTGCCAGCAGCTGGAGACTAGCGGACTCAATTGAGCAGTTCTTC
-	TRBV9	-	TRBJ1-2	CASSVGWGVNYGYTF	TGTGCCAGCAGCGTAGGGTGGGGAGTAAACTATGGCTACACCTTC
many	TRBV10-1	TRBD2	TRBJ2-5	CASSVGTSGQLGTQYF	TGCGCCAGCAGTGTGGGGACTAGCGGACAATTGGGGACCCAGTACTTC
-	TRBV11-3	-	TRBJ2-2	CASSFVTNTGELFF	TGTGCCAGCAGCTTCGTAACGAACACCGGGGAGCTGTTTTTT
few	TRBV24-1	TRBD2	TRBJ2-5	CATSDTGTSGRTQYF	TGTGCCACCAGTGATACCGGGACTAGCGGGAGGACCCAGTACTTC
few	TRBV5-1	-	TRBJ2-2	CASSLTTGNTGELFF	TGCGCCAGCAGCTTGACTACAGGGAACACCGGGGAGCTGTTTTTT
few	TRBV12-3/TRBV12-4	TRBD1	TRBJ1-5	CASNQQGAGQPQHF	TGTGCCAGCAATCAACAGGGGGCTGGTCAGCCCCAGCATTTT
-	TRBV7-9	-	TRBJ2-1	CASRLGSSSYNEQFF	TGTGCCAGCAGACTCGGGTCAAGCTCCTACAATGAGCAGTTCTTC
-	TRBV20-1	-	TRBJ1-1	CSARDYLSGDGTEAFF	TGCAGTGCTAGAGATTATTTGTCCGGGGATGGGACTGAAGCTTTCTTT
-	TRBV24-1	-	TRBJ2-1	CATSDVVGEQFF	TGTGCCACCAGTGATGTTGTAGGTGAGCAGTTCTTC
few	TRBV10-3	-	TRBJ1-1	CAISESLRGGIGNTEAFF	TGTGCCATCAGTGAGTCTCTCCGTGGAGGGATCGGGAACACTGAAGCTTTCTTT
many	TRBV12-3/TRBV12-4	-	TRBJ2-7	CASSFTRVGEQYF	TGTGCCAGCAGTTTTACCCGGGTCGGTGAGCAGTACTTC
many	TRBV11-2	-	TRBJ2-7	CASSSDSVNEQYF	TGTGCCAGCAGTTCTGACAGTGTCAACGAGCAGTACTTC
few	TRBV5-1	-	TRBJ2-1	CASSSPGNYNEQFF	TGCGCCAGCAGCTCCCCAGGGAACTACAATGAGCAGTTCTTC
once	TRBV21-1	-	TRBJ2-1	CASSKKRESTSYNEQFF	TGTGCCAGCAGCAAAAAGCGGGAGAGTACCTCCTACAATGAGCAGTTCTTC